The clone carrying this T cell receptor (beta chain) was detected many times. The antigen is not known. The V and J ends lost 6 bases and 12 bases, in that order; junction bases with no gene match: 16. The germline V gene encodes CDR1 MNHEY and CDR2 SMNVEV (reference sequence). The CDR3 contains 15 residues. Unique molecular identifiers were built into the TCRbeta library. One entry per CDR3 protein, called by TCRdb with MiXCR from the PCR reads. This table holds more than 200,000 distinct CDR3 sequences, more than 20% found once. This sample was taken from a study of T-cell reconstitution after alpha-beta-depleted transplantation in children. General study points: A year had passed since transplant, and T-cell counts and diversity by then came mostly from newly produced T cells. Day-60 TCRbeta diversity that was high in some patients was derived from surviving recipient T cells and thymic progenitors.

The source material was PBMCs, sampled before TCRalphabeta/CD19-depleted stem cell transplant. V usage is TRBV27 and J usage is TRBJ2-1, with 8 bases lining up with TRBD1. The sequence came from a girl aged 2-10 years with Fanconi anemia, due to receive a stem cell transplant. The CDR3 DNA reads TGTGCCAGCAGGACCCTCCCCTTCAGGACAGGGAGGCAGTTCTTC. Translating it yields CASRTLPFRTGRQFF.